The source of this T cell receptor beta chain is a study of cytotoxic CD8 clonotypes in ibrutinib-treated CLL. Study information: Of the patients, around 12 were relapsed/refractory, over 14 treatment-naive and roughly 17 IGHV unmutated. Responses comprised about 24 partial and 2 complete; at median about 71 months, approximately 14 remained remitted and around 12 progressed.

The intended depth for sequencing was 1 in 200,000 to 1 in 1 million T cells. TCRdb keeps only in-frame clones here, not all; method: immunoSEQ multiplex PCR. The repertoire includes about 27,000 clones, about 70% of them detected once, and less than 65% sits in the top ten. The CDR3 runs 14 residues. Trimming stripped 3 bases from V and 5 bases from J, with 11 bases between. Germline V CDR1 and CDR2: MRHNA, SNTAGT. Sample: PBMCs, taken after 24 months of ibrutinib treatment. This chain connects TRBV6-4 to TRBJ2-1; D is unresolved. The receptor was isolated from a human donor with chronic lymphocytic leukemia. For the CDR3, the DNA is TGTGCCAGCAGTGAGGCAGGAGCACACAATGAGCAGTTCTTC. Its protein product is CASSEAGAHNEQFF.